This T cell receptor beta chain came from a study of blood T cell repertoires in COVID-19. The germline V and J ends were trimmed by 4 bases and 1 base, with 17 bases remaining between them. The germline V gene has CDR1 SGDLS and CDR2 YYNGEE. This CDR3 comprises 16 residues. Data came from immunoSEQ multiplex PCR; TCRdb stores just in-frame clones and leaves some out. The sample contains 120,000 or so clones, 55% to 75% of which appear only once. Sequencing was performed on peripheral blood. The chain carries TRBV9 and TRBJ1-1; D not certain. The clonotype originates from a woman between 65 and 79 years old with acute or convalescent COVID-19. The CDR3 here is CASSPHPLGGNTEAFF. DNA for the CDR3: TGTGCCAGCAGCCCCCACCCGCTGGGAGGGAACACTGAAGCTTTCTTT.